Listed below are T cell receptor beta chains from one sample, sequenced in a study of regulatory T cells in long-lasting Graves disease. Via MiXCR, TCRdb re-called the multiplex PCR reads, giving one row per CDR3 protein. This table has hundreds of thousands of distinct CDR3 sequences, over 20% appearing once. The material was peripheral blood mononuclear cells (PBMCs), obtained when the disease was refractory, from a patient treated with antithyroid drugs. Source of these receptors: a female donor with Graves disease. Both conserved end residues are part of each CDR3. D genes are given only for firm matches. For some rows the clone size is stated as once, few or many, or as a class when expanded; others skip it.

D	size	V	J	CDR3	DNA
.	few	TRBV28	TRBJ2-1	CASSFLSYNEQFF	TGTGCCAGCAGTTTCCTCTCCTACAATGAGCAGTTCTTC
TRBD1	many	TRBV6-9	TRBJ2-7	CASSYGTGPYEQYF	TGTGCCAGCAGTTACGGGACAGGGCCCTACGAGCAGTACTTC
.	.	TRBV9	TRBJ1-1	CASSLDRDPAFF	TGTGCCAGCAGCCTTGACCGGGATCCTGCTTTCTTT
.	many	TRBV28	TRBJ1-2	CASSYGYGYTF	TGTGCCAGCAGTTACGGTTATGGCTACACCTTC
.	few	TRBV7-2	TRBJ1-1	CASSFWGCGGLGEASF	TGTGCCAGCAGCTTCTGGGGATGTGGGGGGCTGGGTGAAGCTTCCTTT
.	.	TRBV10-3	TRBJ2-3	CAISFSGEVGDTQYF	TGTGCCATCAGCTTTTCAGGGGAAGTGGGAGATACGCAGTATTTT
.	many	TRBV7-9	TRBJ2-5	CASSQSSAETQYF	TGTGCCAGCAGCCAGAGCTCGGCTGAGACCCAGTACTTC
.	few	TRBV28	TRBJ1-6	CASSYRVEYSPLHF	TGTGCCAGCAGTTATAGGGTGGAGTATTCACCCCTCCACTTT
TRBD2	few	TRBV20-1	TRBJ2-3	CSARSASGFTDTQYF	TGCAGTGCTAGATCGGCTAGCGGATTCACAGATACGCAGTATTTT
.	.	TRBV19	TRBJ2-2	CASSSGRYTGELFF	TGTGCCAGTAGTAGCGGTCGTTACACCGGGGAGCTGTTTTTT
TRBD1	many	TRBV5-1	TRBJ1-2	CASSVDRDGYTF	TGCGCCAGCAGCGTTGACAGGGATGGCTACACCTTC
.	.	TRBV20-1	TRBJ1-1	CSARGTRPKNTEAFF	TGCAGTGCTAGAGGTACACGTCCCAAAAACACTGAAGCTTTCTTT
TRBD1	many	TRBV29-1	TRBJ2-7	CSVEVRGTYEQYF	TGCAGCGTTGAGGTCAGGGGGACCTACGAGCAGTACTTC
.	many	TRBV28	TRBJ2-7	CASSSIHLSGSQGDYEQYF	TGTGCCAGCAGTTCAATCCACCTATCCGGCTCCCAAGGGGACTACGAGCAGTACTTC
.	few	TRBV6-1	TRBJ2-3	CASTREPTDTQYF	TGTGCCAGTACGCGGGAACCTACAGATACGCAGTATTTT
TRBD2	many	TRBV3-1	TRBJ2-2	CASSHDGGLAGFAGELFF	TGTGCCAGCAGCCATGATGGGGGACTAGCGGGATTTGCCGGGGAGCTGTTTTTT
.	many	TRBV30	TRBJ1-4	CAWSDEYRINEKLFF	TGTGCCTGGAGCGACGAATACAGGATTAATGAAAAACTGTTTTTT
TRBD1	many	TRBV20-1	TRBJ1-1	CSASESGTGGTEAFF	TGCAGTGCTAGTGAGTCCGGGACAGGGGGCACTGAAGCTTTCTTT
.	few	TRBV27	TRBJ2-1	CASSLWSRDGGDEQFF	TGTGCCAGCAGTTTATGGAGTAGGGACGGGGGCGATGAGCAGTTCTTC
.	.	TRBV9	TRBJ1-1	CASSVGSGMNTEAFF	TGTGCCAGCAGCGTAGGTTCAGGGATGAACACTGAAGCTTTCTTT
TRBD1	many	TRBV27	TRBJ2-5	CASSPDRGALSSARTQYF	TGTGCCAGCAGTCCTGACAGGGGCGCGCTTTCTAGCGCCCGAACCCAGTACTTC
.	many	TRBV19	TRBJ1-5	CASSIGTVMQPQHF	TGTGCCAGTAGTATAGGGACGGTGATGCAGCCCCAGCATTTT
.	few	TRBV10-2	TRBJ2-7	CASRAPGHSYEQYF	TGCGCCAGCAGGGCCCCGGGACACAGTTACGAGCAGTACTTC
.	many	TRBV5-1	TRBJ1-4	CASSLREGEKLFF	TGTGCCAGCAGCTTGCGGGAAGGGGAAAAACTGTTTTTT
.	.	TRBV27	TRBJ2-7	CASSPGVGSPYEQYF	TGTGCCAGCAGTCCTGGGGTGGGCAGCCCCTACGAGCAGTACTTC
.	once	TRBV29-1	TRBJ2-1	CSVRTVDYNEQFF	TGCAGCGTTCGAACTGTGGATTACAATGAGCAGTTCTTC
.	few	TRBV30	TRBJ2-7	CAWSRISYEQYF	TGTGCCTGGAGCCGGATCTCCTACGAGCAGTACTTC
.	few	TRBV7-9	TRBJ2-1	CASSLLWGARAGIEWNEQFF	TGTGCCAGCAGCTTACTCTGGGGCGCCCGGGCGGGGATAGAATGGAATGAGCAGTTCTTC
.	.	TRBV13	TRBJ1-1	CASSIDKGPMNTEAFF	TGTGCCAGCAGCATCGACAAGGGCCCCATGAACACTGAAGCTTTCTTT
TRBD1	.	TRBV5-1	TRBJ2-2	CASSTGQGDTGELFF	TGCGCCAGCAGTACGGGACAGGGGGACACCGGGGAGCTGTTTTTT